This T cell receptor (beta chain) was sequenced during a study of beta chain features in type 1 diabetes. Germline CDR1 is SGHDN and CDR2 is FVKESK. The CDR3 runs to 14 residues. Trimming pared 2 bases from V and 5 bases from J, leaving 11 bases between. Via CD45RO/CCR7/CD25/CD127/CD95/CD27, cells of the CD4+ naive, central memory, regulatory and stem cell-like memory subsets were sorted. The investigators reverse transcribed all of the isolated RNA, so they sequenced expressed TCRB transcripts. The average read count of naive, central memory and regulatory T cell samples was around 3.6 million. Assay: immunoSEQ multiplex PCR; the TCRdb copy retains only in-frame clones and omits some. There are hundreds of thousands of clones in the sample; over 13% occur only once, and around 0.04% lies in the top ten. Findings and caveats of the study: A pattern of fewer insertions and more deletions at VDJ junctions was seen in type 1 diabetes patients. TCRB CDR3s from Type 1 diabetes patients were moderately but significantly shorter in all four CD4+ subsets. Still unanswered here is whether HLA type influences TCRB rearrangement.

This clone has only a few counts. Its target is unknown. The sequence was collected from a man aged 18 to 29 with type 1 diabetes. This rearrangement joins TRBV14 to TRBJ2-3; unclear D gene. Sample: naive CD4+ T cells from blood. CDR3 in amino acids: CASSQRYLRDTQYF. The CDR3 nucleotides read TGTGCCAGCAGCCAACGATACCTTAGAGATACGCAGTATTTT.